A selection of T cell receptor beta chains follows, all from one sample in a study of blood T cell repertoires in COVID-19. Sequenced by immunoSEQ multiplex PCR; TCRdb stores in-frame clones only, minus some. The top ten hold roughly 2.1% of the sample, which has 95,000 to 150,000 clones, 90% to 95% seen once. Sequencing was carried out using peripheral blood. The receptors shown here come from a middle-aged man with COVID-19, enrolled during active disease. Both conserved end residues are part of each CDR3. The order of the fields is V gene, clone size, D gene, J gene, CDR3 protein, CDR3 DNA. A D gene is named only where the DNA matches it firmly. For some rows the clone size is stated as once, few or many, or as a class when expanded; others skip it.

TRBV4-2	-	TRBD2	TRBJ2-1	CASSPIAGVAYNEQFF	TGTGCCAGCAGCCCTATAGCGGGAGTGGCCTACAATGAGCAGTTCTTC
TRBV5-4	-	-	TRBJ2-7	CASSTTRTLGGYEQYF	TGTGCCAGCAGCACCACAAGGACTTTAGGGGGCTACGAGCAGTACTTC
TRBV28	once	TRBD1	TRBJ2-2	CASSLPTGGTGELFF	TGTGCCAGCAGCCTACCGACAGGGGGTACCGGGGAGCTGTTTTTT
TRBV18	-	TRBD2	TRBJ2-1	CASSPVVAGDNEQFF	TGTGCCAGCTCACCGGTTGTAGCGGGGGACAATGAGCAGTTCTTC
TRBV18	-	-	TRBJ2-3	CASSPPGLTDTQYF	TGTGCCAGCTCACCACCGGGCCTCACAGATACGCAGTATTTT
TRBV19	-	TRBD1	TRBJ2-4	CASSNRDRDIQYF	TGTGCCAGTAGTAACCGGGACAGAGACATTCAGTACTTC
TRBV4-1	-	-	TRBJ2-6	CASSQLQGTGANVLTF	TGCGCCAGCAGCCAACTACAGGGTACAGGGGCCAACGTCCTGACTTTC
TRBV30	-	-	TRBJ1-2	CAWKQDDFNYGYTF	TGTGCCTGGAAACAGGATGATTTTAACTATGGCTACACCTTC
TRBV19	-	-	TRBJ1-5	CASRFQGSSNQPQHF	TGTGCCAGTAGATTTCAGGGATCTAGCAATCAGCCCCAGCATTTT
TRBV5-6	-	TRBD1	TRBJ1-5	CASSSGQDQPQHF	TGTGCCAGCAGTTCCGGACAGGATCAGCCCCAGCATTTT
TRBV5-1	once	-	TRBJ1-6	CASGWDTYSPLHF	TGCGCCAGCGGCTGGGACACCTATTCACCCCTCCACTTT
TRBV18	-	-	TRBJ1-5	CASSKGGGSNQPQHF	TGTGCCAGCTCCAAAGGCGGGGGTAGCAATCAGCCCCAGCATTTT
TRBV9	-	-	TRBJ1-3	CASSVGGAVGNTIYF	TGTGCCAGCAGCGTAGGCGGGGCAGTTGGAAACACCATATATTTT
TRBV5-8	-	TRBD2	TRBJ2-3	CASSLPSGDTQYF	TGTGCCAGCAGCCTACCTAGCGGGGATACGCAGTATTTT
TRBV14	few	-	TRBJ2-1	CASSQAGRDYNEQFF	TGTGCCAGCAGCCAAGCCGGTCGGGACTACAATGAGCAGTTCTTC
TRBV2	once	-	TRBJ1-5	CASSALWGVDSNQPQHF	TGTGCCAGCAGTGCTCTGTGGGGGGTCGATAGCAATCAGCCCCAGCATTTT
TRBV11-2	few	-	TRBJ2-1	CASSSLAPIGEQFF	TGTGCCAGCAGCTCCCTAGCGCCCATAGGTGAGCAGTTCTTC
TRBV28	-	TRBD2	TRBJ2-5	CASSFSGSGQETQYF	TGTGCCAGCAGCTTCAGCGGGAGCGGGCAAGAGACCCAGTACTTC
TRBV19	-	TRBD2	TRBJ2-2	CASSIHSGRANTGELFF	TGTGCCAGTAGTATACATAGCGGGAGGGCGAACACCGGGGAGCTGTTTTTT
TRBV4-2	-	-	TRBJ2-7	CASSQQASADPYEQYF	TGTGCCAGCAGCCAACAAGCTAGCGCGGATCCCTACGAGCAGTACTTC
TRBV9	-	-	TRBJ2-3	CASSVGPAGSNTDTQYF	TGTGCCAGCAGCGTAGGACCCGCGGGATCGAACACAGATACGCAGTATTTT
TRBV24-1	-	-	TRBJ2-2	CATSDQGNGELFF	TGTGCCACCAGTGATCAGGGTAACGGGGAGCTGTTTTTT
TRBV11-3	-	TRBD2	TRBJ2-3	CASSLGTSASTDTQYF	TGTGCCAGCAGCCTCGGGACTAGCGCGAGCACAGATACGCAGTATTTT
TRBV7-8	-	-	TRBJ2-1	CASSLRLGEDNEQFF	TGTGCCAGCAGCTTAAGACTAGGGGAAGATAATGAGCAGTTCTTC
TRBV28	-	TRBD2	TRBJ2-3	CASSPWREGQDTQYF	TGTGCCAGTAGTCCCTGGAGGGAGGGCCAAGATACGCAGTATTTT
TRBV14	-	TRBD1	TRBJ2-7	CASSPGTGYEQYF	TGTGCCAGCAGCCCAGGGACAGGCTACGAGCAGTACTTC
TRBV12-3/TRBV12-4	-	-	TRBJ2-1	CASSLEEVQFF	TGTGCCAGCAGTTTGGAGGAGGTGCAGTTCTTC
TRBV3-1/TRBV3-2	few	-	TRBJ2-1	CASSPVPNEQFF	TGTGCCAGCAGTCCGGTCCCTAATGAGCAGTTCTTC
TRBV2	-	TRBD1	TRBJ1-2	CASSLGQATWGGYTF	TGTGCCAGCAGTCTGGGACAGGCGACTTGGGGTGGCTACACCTTC
TRBV5-3	once	TRBD1	TRBJ1-2	CARSLGGSDRERMCGYTF	TGTGCCAGAAGCTTGGGGGGTTCGGACAGGGAAAGGATGTGTGGCTACACCTTC
TRBV4-1	-	TRBD2	TRBJ2-1	CASSQVRAGATNEQFF	TGCGCCAGCAGCCAAGTCCGGGCGGGAGCCACCAATGAGCAGTTCTTC
TRBV27	once	-	TRBJ2-7	CASSLSAGLTYEQYF	TGTGCCAGCAGTTTAAGTGCGGGCCTAACCTACGAGCAGTACTTC
TRBV12-3/TRBV12-4	once	-	TRBJ1-2	CASSPDASYGYTF	TGTGCCAGCAGTCCCGACGCTAGCTATGGCTACACCTTC
TRBV7-2	-	-	TRBJ1-1	CASSLGGPEAFF	TGTGCCAGCAGCTTAGGGGGGCCTGAAGCTTTCTTT
TRBV19	-	TRBD2	TRBJ2-3	CASSRTLAGGLDTQYF	TGTGCCAGTAGTAGAACCCTAGCGGGAGGGCTAGATACGCAGTATTTT
TRBV25-1	-	-	TRBJ2-1	CASSAKTRDSGREQFF	TGTGCCAGCAGTGCAAAAACGCGGGACTCCGGTAGGGAGCAGTTCTTC
TRBV5-4	-	-	TRBJ1-1	CASSFQGMNTEAFF	TGTGCCAGCAGCTTCCAGGGTATGAACACTGAAGCTTTCTTT
TRBV5-1	-	-	TRBJ2-1	CASSPGLQGSEQFF	TGCGCCAGCAGCCCTGGCCTCCAGGGGAGTGAGCAGTTCTTC